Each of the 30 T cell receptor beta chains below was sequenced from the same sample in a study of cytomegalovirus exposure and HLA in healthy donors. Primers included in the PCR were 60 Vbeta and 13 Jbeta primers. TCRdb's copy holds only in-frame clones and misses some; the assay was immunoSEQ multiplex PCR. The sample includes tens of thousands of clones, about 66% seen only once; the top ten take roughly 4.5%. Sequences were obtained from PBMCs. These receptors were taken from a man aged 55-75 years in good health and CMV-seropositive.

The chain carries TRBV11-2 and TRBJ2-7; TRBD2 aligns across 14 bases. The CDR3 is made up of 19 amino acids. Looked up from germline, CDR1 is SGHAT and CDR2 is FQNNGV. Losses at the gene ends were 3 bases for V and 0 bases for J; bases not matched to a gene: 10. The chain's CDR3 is CASSFGTSGTSGSSYEQYF. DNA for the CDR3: TGTGCCAGCAGCTTCGGGACGTCCGGGACTAGCGGGAGCTCCTACGAGCAGTACTTC.

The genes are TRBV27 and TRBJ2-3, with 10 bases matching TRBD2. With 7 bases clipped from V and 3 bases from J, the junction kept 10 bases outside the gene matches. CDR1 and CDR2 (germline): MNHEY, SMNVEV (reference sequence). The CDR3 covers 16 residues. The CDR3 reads CASKPSKAGGTDTQYF. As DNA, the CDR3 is TGTGCCAGCAAGCCCAGCAAAGCGGGAGGGACAGATACGCAGTATTTT.

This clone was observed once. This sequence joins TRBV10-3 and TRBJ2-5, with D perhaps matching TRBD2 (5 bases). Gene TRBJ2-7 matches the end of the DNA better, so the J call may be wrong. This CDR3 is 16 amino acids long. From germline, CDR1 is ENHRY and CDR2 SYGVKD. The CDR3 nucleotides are TGTGCCATCAGTGAATCGGACTTCGCGACACCCTACGAGCAGTACTTC. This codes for CAISESDFATPYEQYF.

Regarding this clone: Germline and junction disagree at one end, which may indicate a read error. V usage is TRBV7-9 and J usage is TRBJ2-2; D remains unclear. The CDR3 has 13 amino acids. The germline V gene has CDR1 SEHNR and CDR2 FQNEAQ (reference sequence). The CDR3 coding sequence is TGTTCCAGCAGCTGGCCGAACACCGGGGAGCTGTTTTTT. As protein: CSSSWPNTGELFF. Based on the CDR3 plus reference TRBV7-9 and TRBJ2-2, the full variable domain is DTGVSQNPRHKITKRGQNVTFRCDPISEHNRLYWYRQTLGQGPEFLTYFQNEAQLEKSRLLSDRFSAERPKGSFSTLEIQRTEQGDSAMYLCSSSWPNTGELFFGEGSRLTVL.

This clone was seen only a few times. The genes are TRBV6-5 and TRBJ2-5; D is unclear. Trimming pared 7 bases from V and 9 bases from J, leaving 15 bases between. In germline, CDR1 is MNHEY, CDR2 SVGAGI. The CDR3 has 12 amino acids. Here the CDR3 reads CASTSRVKAQYF. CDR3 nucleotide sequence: TGTGCCAGCACCTCCCGGGTCAAGGCCCAGTACTTC.

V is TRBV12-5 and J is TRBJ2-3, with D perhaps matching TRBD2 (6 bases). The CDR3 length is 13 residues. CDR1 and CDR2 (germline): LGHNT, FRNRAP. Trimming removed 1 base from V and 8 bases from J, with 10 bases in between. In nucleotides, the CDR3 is TGTGCTAGTGGTTTGGCCGGGAGTCCTACGCAGTATTTT. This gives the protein CASGLAGSPTQYF.

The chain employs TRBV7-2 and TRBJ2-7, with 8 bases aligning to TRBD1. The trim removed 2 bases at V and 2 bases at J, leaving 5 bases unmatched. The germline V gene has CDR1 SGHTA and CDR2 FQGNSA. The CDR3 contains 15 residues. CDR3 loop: CASSLIATGAYEQYF. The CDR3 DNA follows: TGTGCCAGCAGCTTAATCGCGACAGGGGCCTACGAGCAGTACTTC.

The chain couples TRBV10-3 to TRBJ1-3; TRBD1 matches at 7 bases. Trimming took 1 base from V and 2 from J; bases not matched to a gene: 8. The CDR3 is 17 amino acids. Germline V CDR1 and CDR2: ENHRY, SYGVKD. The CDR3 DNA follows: TGTGCCATCAGTGAGTTCCCGGGACAGAGCGCTGGAAACACCATATATTTT. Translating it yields CAISEFPGQSAGNTIYF.

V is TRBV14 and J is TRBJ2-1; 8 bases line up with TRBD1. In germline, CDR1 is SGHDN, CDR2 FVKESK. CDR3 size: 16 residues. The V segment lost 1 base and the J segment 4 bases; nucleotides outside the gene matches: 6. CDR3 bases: TGTGCCAGCAGCCAAGCCTCGGGACAGGTGTACAATGAGCAGTTCTTC. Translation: CASSQASGQVYNEQFF.

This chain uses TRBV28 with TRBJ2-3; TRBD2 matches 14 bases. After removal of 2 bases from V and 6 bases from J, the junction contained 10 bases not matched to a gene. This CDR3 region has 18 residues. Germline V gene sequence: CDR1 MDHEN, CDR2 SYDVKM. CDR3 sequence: CASSLVVGTSGGRDTQYF. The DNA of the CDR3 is TGTGCCAGCAGTTTAGTGGTTGGGACTAGCGGGGGCAGGGATACGCAGTATTTT.

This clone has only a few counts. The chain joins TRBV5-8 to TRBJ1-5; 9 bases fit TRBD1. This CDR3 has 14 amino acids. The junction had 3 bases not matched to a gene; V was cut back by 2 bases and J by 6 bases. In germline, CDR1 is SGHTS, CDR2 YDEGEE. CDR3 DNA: TGTGCCAGCAGCTTTGGGACAGGGTTTCAGCCCCAGCATTTT. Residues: CASSFGTGFQPQHF.

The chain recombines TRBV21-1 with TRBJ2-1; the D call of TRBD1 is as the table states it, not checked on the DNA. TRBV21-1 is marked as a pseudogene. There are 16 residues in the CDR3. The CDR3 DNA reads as TGTGCCAGCAGCAAAAGTAGGACAAGGACCTACAATGAGCAGTTCTTC. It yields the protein CASSKSRTRTYNEQFF.

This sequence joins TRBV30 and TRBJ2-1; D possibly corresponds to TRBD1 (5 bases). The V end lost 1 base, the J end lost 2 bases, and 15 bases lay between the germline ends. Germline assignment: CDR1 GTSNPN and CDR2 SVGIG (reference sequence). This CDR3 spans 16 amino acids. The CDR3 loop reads CAWSDPLGAAYNEQFF. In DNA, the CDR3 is TGTGCCTGGAGTGACCCCCTTGGGGCGGCCTACAATGAGCAGTTCTTC.

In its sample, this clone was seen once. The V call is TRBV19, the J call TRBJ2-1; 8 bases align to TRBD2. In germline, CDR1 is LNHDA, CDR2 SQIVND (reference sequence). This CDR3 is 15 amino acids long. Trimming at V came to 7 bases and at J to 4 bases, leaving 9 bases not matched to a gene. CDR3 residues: CASIPPGLGYNEQFF. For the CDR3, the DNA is TGTGCCAGTATCCCGCCGGGACTAGGGTACAATGAGCAGTTCTTC. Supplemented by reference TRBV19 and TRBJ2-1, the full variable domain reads DGGITQSPKYLFRKEGQNVTLSCEQNLNHDAMYWYRQDPGQGLRLIYYSQIVNDFQKGDIAEGYSVSREKKESFPLTVTSAQKNPTAFYLCASIPPGLGYNEQFFGPGTRLTVL.

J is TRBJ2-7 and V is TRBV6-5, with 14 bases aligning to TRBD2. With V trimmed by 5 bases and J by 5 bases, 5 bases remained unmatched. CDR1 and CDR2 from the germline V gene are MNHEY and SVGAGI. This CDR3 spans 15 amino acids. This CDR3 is CASSARTSGRNEQYF. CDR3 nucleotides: TGTGCCAGCAGTGCCCGGACTAGCGGGAGGAACGAGCAGTACTTC.

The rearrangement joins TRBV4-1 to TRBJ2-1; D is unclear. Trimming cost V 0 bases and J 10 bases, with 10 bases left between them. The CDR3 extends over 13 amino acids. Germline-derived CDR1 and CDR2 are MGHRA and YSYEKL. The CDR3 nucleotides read TGCGCCAGCAGCCAAGATCACCGGGTAGAGCAGTTCTTC. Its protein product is CASSQDHRVEQFF.

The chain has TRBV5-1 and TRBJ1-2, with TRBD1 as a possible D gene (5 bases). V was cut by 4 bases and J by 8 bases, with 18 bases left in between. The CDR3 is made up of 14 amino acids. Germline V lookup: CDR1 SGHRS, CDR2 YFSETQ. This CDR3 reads CASSMELRDSGYTF. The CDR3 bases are TGCGCCAGCAGCATGGAGTTAAGAGACAGCGGCTACACCTTC.

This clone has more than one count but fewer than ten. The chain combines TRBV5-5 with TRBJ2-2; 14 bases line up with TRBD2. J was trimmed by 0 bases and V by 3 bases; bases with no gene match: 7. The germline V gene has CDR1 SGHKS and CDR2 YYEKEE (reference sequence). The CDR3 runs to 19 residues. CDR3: CASSSAGTSGGSNTGELFF. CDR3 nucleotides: TGTGCCAGCAGCTCAGCCGGGACTAGCGGGGGATCGAACACCGGGGAGCTGTTTTTT.

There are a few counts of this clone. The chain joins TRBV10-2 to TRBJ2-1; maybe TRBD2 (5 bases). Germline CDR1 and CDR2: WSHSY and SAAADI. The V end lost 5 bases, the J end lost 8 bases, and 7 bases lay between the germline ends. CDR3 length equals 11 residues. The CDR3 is CASSISDEQFF. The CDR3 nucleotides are TGCGCCAGCAGTATTAGCGATGAGCAGTTCTTC.

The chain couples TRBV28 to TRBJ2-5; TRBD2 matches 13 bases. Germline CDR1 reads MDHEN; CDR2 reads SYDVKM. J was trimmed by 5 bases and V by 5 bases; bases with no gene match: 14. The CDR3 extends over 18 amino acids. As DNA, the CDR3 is TGTGCCAGCAGTAACGGACTAGCGGGAGAAGGTTTGGGTGAGACCCAGTACTTC. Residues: CASSNGLAGEGLGETQYF.

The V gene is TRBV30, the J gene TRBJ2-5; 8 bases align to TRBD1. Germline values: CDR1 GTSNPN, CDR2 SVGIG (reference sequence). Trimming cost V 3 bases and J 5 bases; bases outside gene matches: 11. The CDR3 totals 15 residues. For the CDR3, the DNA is TGTGCCTGGAGGAACAGGGGGTCTGTCGGGGAGACCCAGTACTTC. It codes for CAWRNRGSVGETQYF. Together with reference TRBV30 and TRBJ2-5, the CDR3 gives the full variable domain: SQTIHQWPATLVQPVGSPLSLECTVEGTSNPNLYWYRQAAGRGLQLLFYSVGIGQISSEVPQNLSASRPQDRQFILSSKKLLLSDSGFYLCAWRNRGSVGETQYFGPGTRLLVL.

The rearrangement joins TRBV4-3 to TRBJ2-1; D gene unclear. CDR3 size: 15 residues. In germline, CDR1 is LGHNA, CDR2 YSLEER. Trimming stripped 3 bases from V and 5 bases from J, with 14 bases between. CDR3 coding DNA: TGCGCCAGCAGCCAGGCAGGATCCTCGGACAATGAGCAGTTCTTC. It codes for CASSQAGSSDNEQFF.

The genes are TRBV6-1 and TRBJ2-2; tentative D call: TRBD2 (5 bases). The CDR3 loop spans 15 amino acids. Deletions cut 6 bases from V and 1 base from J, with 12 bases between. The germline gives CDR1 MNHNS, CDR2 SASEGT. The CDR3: CASRRERWNTGELFF. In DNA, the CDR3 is TGTGCCAGCAGGCGTGAGCGGTGGAACACCGGGGAGCTGTTTTTT.

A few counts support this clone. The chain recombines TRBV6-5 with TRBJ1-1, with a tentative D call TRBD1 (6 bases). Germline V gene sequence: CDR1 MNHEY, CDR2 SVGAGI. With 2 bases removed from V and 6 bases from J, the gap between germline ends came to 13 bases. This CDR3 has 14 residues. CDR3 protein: CASSYQQGSPEAFF. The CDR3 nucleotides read TGTGCCAGCAGTTACCAACAGGGTAGCCCTGAAGCTTTCTTT.

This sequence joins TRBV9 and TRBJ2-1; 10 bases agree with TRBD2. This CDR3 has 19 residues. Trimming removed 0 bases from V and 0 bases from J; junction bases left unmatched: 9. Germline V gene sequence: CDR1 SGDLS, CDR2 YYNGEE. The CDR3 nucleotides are TGTGCCAGCAGCGTAGTGAGTCTAGCGGGAGTGAGCTCCTACAATGAGCAGTTCTTC. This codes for CASSVVSLAGVSSYNEQFF. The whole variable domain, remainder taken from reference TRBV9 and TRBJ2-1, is DSGVTQTPKHLITATGQRVTLRCSPRSGDLSVYWYQQSLDQGLQFLIQYYNGEERAKGNILERFSAQQFPDLHSELNLSSLELGDSALYFCASSVVSLAGVSSYNEQFFGPGTRLTVL.

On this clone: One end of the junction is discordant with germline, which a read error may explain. The CDR3 bases are TGTGCCAGCAGCCAAACCGGGACAGGGGGCACTGAAGCTTTCTTT. The encoded protein is CASSQTGTGGTEAFF. The chain combines TRBV4-1 with TRBJ1-1, with 11 bases matching TRBD1. This CDR3 region has 15 residues. CDR1 and CDR2 (germline): MGHRA, YSYEKL.

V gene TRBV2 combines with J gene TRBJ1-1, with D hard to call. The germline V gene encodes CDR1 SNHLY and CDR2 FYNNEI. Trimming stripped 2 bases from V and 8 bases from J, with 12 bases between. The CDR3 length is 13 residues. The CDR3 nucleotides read TGTGCCAGCAGTGAAACTGTTGACAACGAAGCTTTCTTT. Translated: CASSETVDNEAFF.

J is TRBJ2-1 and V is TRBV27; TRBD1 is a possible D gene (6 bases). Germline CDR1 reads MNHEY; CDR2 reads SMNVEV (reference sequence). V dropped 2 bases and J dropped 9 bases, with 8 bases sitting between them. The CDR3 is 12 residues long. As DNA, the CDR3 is TGTGCCAGCAGTTTAATAGGGGGTGAGCAGTTCTTC. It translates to CASSLIGGEQFF.

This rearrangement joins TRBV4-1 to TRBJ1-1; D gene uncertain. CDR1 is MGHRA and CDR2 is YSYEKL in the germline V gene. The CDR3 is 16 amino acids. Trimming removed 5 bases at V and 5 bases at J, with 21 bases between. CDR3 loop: CASSLTVGGVWTEAFF. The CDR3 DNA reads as TGCGCCAGCAGCTTAACGGTTGGCGGGGTCTGGACTGAAGCTTTCTTT.

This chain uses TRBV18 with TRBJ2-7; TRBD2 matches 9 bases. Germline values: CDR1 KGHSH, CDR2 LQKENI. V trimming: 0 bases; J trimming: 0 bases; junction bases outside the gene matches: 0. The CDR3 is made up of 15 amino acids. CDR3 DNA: TGTGCCAGCTCACCACCTAGCGGGGGCTCCTACGAGCAGTACTTC. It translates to CASSPPSGGSYEQYF.